One sample yielded the 24 T cell receptor beta chains listed below, sequenced in a study of CD8+CD57+ T cells in acquired aplastic anemia. All patients picked for sequencing had shown, by flow cytometry, an expansion of CD8+CD57+ cells. CDR3 and TCR beta VDJ profiling relied on genomic DNA as the template. TCRdb processed the reads anew with MiXCR; each CDR3 protein has one entry. The data show around 250,000 distinct CDR3 sequences, around 82% seen once. Sequenced sample: sorted CD4+, CD8+, or CD8+CD57+ T cells (not recorded which) from PBMCs. Source of these receptors: a human donor with aplastic anemia.

A note on this clonotype: Mismatch with germline at one junction end may stem from a read error. This chain links TRBV5-6 with TRBJ2-1, with D tentatively TRBD1 or TRBD2 (5 bases each). Germline values: CDR1 SGHDT, CDR2 YYEEEE. There are 15 residues in the CDR3. As DNA, the CDR3 is TGTGCCAGCAGCATGTCGAACGGGACCTACAATGAGCAGCTCTTC. It codes for CASSMSNGTYNEQLF.

Note on this clonotype: The junction shows a germline mismatch at one end, possibly a read error. V is TRBV2 and J is TRBJ2-5; weak D call: TRBD2 (5 bases). Germline V gene data show CDR1 as SNHLY and CDR2 as FYNNEI. The CDR3 totals 14 residues. The CDR3, as DNA: TGTGCCACCAGCGGTGGTAGCGAGAAAGAGACCCAGCACTTC. Translating it yields CATSGGSEKETQHF.

Note on this clonotype: Because the CDR3 is missing its conserved closing phenylalanine or tryptophan, this is likely a read error. Because the CDR3's place on the DNA is in doubt, the DNA is left out and the CDR3 is given as listed by TCRdb. The chain employs TRBV7-9 and TRBJ2-3; the table's D call of TRBD2 was not tested on the DNA. Germline CDR1 reads SEHNR; CDR2 reads FQNEAQ (reference sequence). The CDR3 extends over 13 residues, inclusive of both ends. This CDR3 reads CASSYQRSGRSDD.

The genes are TRBV25-1 and TRBJ2-5; D is possibly TRBD1 or TRBD2 (5 bases each). The CDR3 is 15 residues long. Germline CDR1 is MGHDK and CDR2 is SYGVNS. With 1 base removed from V and 3 bases from J, the gap between germline ends came to 12 bases. This chain's CDR3 is CASSESGLREETQYF. The CDR3 DNA sequence: TGTGCCAGCAGTGAATCTGGACTCAGGGAAGAGACCCAGTACTTC.

The rearrangement joins TRBV7-2 to TRBJ2-4; D might be TRBD2 (5 bases). Per the germline V gene, CDR1 is SGHTA and CDR2 is FQGNSA. Trimming pared 3 bases from V and 0 bases from J, leaving 12 bases between. This CDR3 region has 16 residues. The chain's CDR3 is CASSLEAGLAKNIQYF. CDR3 nucleotide sequence: TGTGCCAGCAGCTTGGAGGCCGGACTAGCCAAAAACATTCAGTACTTC.

As for this clonotype: An end of the junction differs from the germline gene, which may be a read error. The rearrangement links TRBV15 to TRBJ2-3; D is unresolved. This CDR3 is 14 amino acids long. Germline V gives CDR1 LNHNV, CDR2 YYDKDF (reference sequence). The CDR3 DNA reads TGTGCCACCAGCAGAGCCAGCGATCCAGATACCCAGTATTTC. As protein: CATSRASDPDTQYF.

Of note for this clonotype: Mismatch with germline at one junction end may stem from a read error. This chain joins TRBV15 and TRBJ2-3; D ambiguous. Per the germline V gene, CDR1 is LNHNV and CDR2 is YYDKDF (reference sequence). The CDR3 is 14 amino acids. The CDR3 bases are TGTGCCACCAGCTTGGCGAGAGGTCCCTATACGGAGTATTTT. This codes for CATSLARGPYTEYF.

This chain connects TRBV5-4 to TRBJ2-5; D not resolved. V was shortened by 2 bases and J by 0 bases, with 5 bases between the two germline ends. This CDR3 spans 13 amino acids. Looked up from germline, CDR1 is SGHNT and CDR2 is YYREEE (reference sequence). The CDR3 spells CASSFVHQETQYF. As DNA, the CDR3 is TGTGCCAGCAGCTTCGTACACCAAGAGACCCAGTACTTC.

With regard to this clonotype: The conserved final phenylalanine or tryptophan is absent from the CDR3, which likely points to a read error. Because the CDR3's place on the DNA is in doubt, the DNA is left out and the CDR3 is given as listed by TCRdb. The chain joins TRBV2 to TRBJ2-1; the DNA was not compared with TRBD1, the D call given in the table. Looked up from germline, CDR1 is SNHLY and CDR2 is FYNNEI. Including both end residues, the CDR3 is 16 amino acids long. The chain's CDR3 is CASRDGGTDTQDEHSV.

Concerning this clonotype: The junction shows a germline mismatch at one end, possibly a read error. This CDR3 reads CASSHGGTDRQYF. The CDR3 nucleotides read TGTGCCAGCAGCCACGGGGGCACGGATAGGCAGTATTTT. The gene calls are TRBV7-2 and TRBJ2-3; perhaps D is TRBD1 or TRBD2 (6 bases each). CDR3 length equals 13 residues. Germline V gives CDR1 SGHTA, CDR2 FQGNSA.

The rearrangement uses TRBV7-2 and TRBJ2-1; no reliable D call. Trimming cost V 3 bases and J 8 bases, with 20 bases left between them. Germline CDR1 SGHTA, CDR2 FQGNSA. The CDR3 totals 16 residues. The CDR3 sequence is CASSLQRSADCDEQFF. CDR3 DNA sequence: TGTGCCAGCAGCTTGCAAAGAAGCGCCGACTGTGATGAGCAGTTCTTC.

This chain connects TRBV12-3 or TRBV12-4 to TRBJ2-7; 7 nucleotides match TRBD2. The CDR3 is 12 amino acids. V trimming: 6 bases; J trimming: 6 bases; junction bases outside the gene matches: 5. CDR3 in DNA: TGTGCCAGCAGCCAGACTAGCACCGAGCAGTACTTC. This translates into CASSQTSTEQYF.

This clonotype was recorded a few times. In DNA form, the CDR3 reads TGTGCCAGCAGTGAATCCAGGTTCTCTGGAAACACCATATATTTT. This codes for CASSESRFSGNTIYF. This chain uses TRBV25-1 with TRBJ1-3; no clear D. CDR3 size: 15 residues. The V gene lost 1 base and the J gene lost 0 bases, with 7 bases spanning the gap. Germline V gives CDR1 MGHDK, CDR2 SYGVNS.

The V and J genes are TRBV24-1 and TRBJ1-2, with 9 bases matching TRBD1. The CDR3 is made up of 14 amino acids. Germline V gene data show CDR1 as KGHDR and CDR2 as SFDVKD. The ends lost 3 bases at V and 7 bases at J; junction bases unmatched: 5. The CDR3 DNA is TGTGCCACCAGTGATACGGGACAGGGAAGTGGCTACACCTTC. Translating gives CATSDTGQGSGYTF.

On this clonotype itself: Germline is not matched at one junction end, which may reflect a read error. The chain joins TRBV7-8 to TRBJ2-3; TRBD2 is a possible D gene (5 bases). The CDR3 runs to 13 residues. Germline lookup yields CDR1 SGHVS and CDR2 FQNEAQ. Here the CDR3 DNA reads TGTGCCAGCGGCGTCGCGGGCACTGATACGAAGTATTTT. Translating gives CASGVAGTDTKYF.

The rearrangement uses TRBV9 and TRBJ2-3, with 8 bases aligning to TRBD2. There are 14 residues in the CDR3. CDR1 and CDR2 from the germline V gene are SGDLS and YYNGEE. After removal of 5 bases from V and 7 bases from J, the junction contained 9 bases not matched to a gene. CDR3 DNA: TGTGCCAGCAGAGGAGCGGGAGATCTTCATACGCAGTATTTT. This encodes CASRGAGDLHTQYF.

The CDR3 nucleotides read TGCGCCAGCAGCCCGGGCAGGGCAGATACGCAGTACGTC. Encoded protein: CASSPGRADTQYV. The chain uses TRBV4-3 and TRBJ2-7, with D perhaps matching TRBD1 (5 bases). The CDR3 runs to 13 residues. Trimming cost V 4 bases and J 9 bases, with 16 bases left between them. Per germline, CDR1 LGHNA and CDR2 YSLEER.

This clonotype has just one count. This sequence joins TRBV7-8 and TRBJ1-1, with a possible D match to TRBD1 (5 bases). The CDR3 contains 15 residues. V lost 4 bases, J lost 14 bases, and 26 bases lay in between. The germline CDR1 and CDR2 sequences are SGHVS and FQNEAQ. In nucleotides, the CDR3 is TGTGCCAGCAGCTCTAACCTGGCAGGGAATTCTGCCCTCTTCTTT. This translates into CASSSNLAGNSALFF.

The V call is TRBV10-3, the J call TRBJ2-5, with 8 bases fitting TRBD2. Germline V CDR1 and CDR2: ENHRY, SYGVKD. V was pared by 10 bases and J by 2 bases, with 9 bases of the junction left unmatched. The CDR3 runs 14 residues. Here the CDR3 DNA reads TGTGCCACCCTGGCCGGGGGGGGACAAGAGACCCAGTACTTC. Translating it yields CATLAGGGQETQYF.

The chain recombines TRBV19 with TRBJ2-7; D possibly matches TRBD1 or TRBD2 (6 bases each). The CDR3 consists of 18 residues. Germline V CDR1 and CDR2: LNHDA, SQIVND (reference sequence). DNA for the CDR3: TGTGCCAGCAGTATTCCTCGCGGGGACACAGCCCAGTCCTACGAGCAGTACGTC. This translates into CASSIPRGDTAQSYEQYV.

This rearrangement joins TRBV20-1 to TRBJ2-1; D is tentatively TRBD1 or TRBD2 (5 bases each). Trimming took off 7 bases at V and 3 bases at J, with 16 bases between the two ends. The CDR3 is 14 amino acids. Germline V lookup: CDR1 DFQATT, CDR2 SNEGSKA (reference sequence). The CDR3 DNA follows: TGCAGTGGATCCAGGGACCACGACTACAATGAGCAGTTCTTC. Its protein product is CSGSRDHDYNEQFF.

Comment on this clonotype: Because the CDR3 is missing its conserved closing phenylalanine or tryptophan, this is likely a read error. It is unclear where the CDR3 begins or ends on the DNA, so no DNA is shown, and the CDR3 is as TCRdb lists it. CDR3 protein: CASGDGGTDTRDFGP. The J gene is TRBJ2-2, the V gene TRBV2; the table's D call, TRBD1, was not checked against the DNA. Per germline, CDR1 SNHLY and CDR2 FYNNEI. The length of the CDR3 is 15 amino acids, counting both ends.

This rearrangement joins TRBV19 to TRBJ1-1; maybe TRBD1 (5 bases). Per the germline V gene, CDR1 is LNHDA and CDR2 is SQIVND (reference sequence). This CDR3 is 12 amino acids long. V lost 4 bases to trimming and J lost 10 bases, with 13 bases between them. CDR3 protein: CASSTRTSAAFF. The CDR3 DNA follows: TGTGCCAGTAGTACTAGGACATCAGCAGCTTTCTTT.

The chain employs TRBV19 and TRBJ2-7; no clear D. The germline V gene encodes CDR1 LNHDA and CDR2 SQIVND (reference sequence). The germline V and J ends were trimmed by 1 base and 3 bases, with 10 bases remaining between them. This CDR3 has 14 residues. The CDR3, as DNA: TGTGCCAGTAGTATAGGCCTCAAGGGCTACGAGCAGTACTTC. This encodes CASSIGLKGYEQYF.